The clone carrying this T cell receptor beta chain was observed many times. Trimming at V came to 3 bases and at J to 2 bases, leaving 7 bases not matched to a gene. Germline assignment: CDR1 MNHEY and CDR2 SVGAGI. The CDR3 contains 15 residues. TCRdb reprocessed the RT-PCR reads via MiXCR and lists one record per CDR3 protein. Among about 680,000 distinct CDR3 sequences listed, around 14% were seen once. The material sequenced was memory CD4+ T cells from blood. The chain carries TRBV6-5 and TRBJ2-7; TRBD1 agrees at 7 bases. The source of this sequence is a female donor in good health, serving as a healthy control. The CDR3: CASSYRRTGTYEQYF. CDR3 nucleotide sequence: TGTGCCAGCAGTTATAGACGGACAGGAACCTACGAGCAGTACTTC.